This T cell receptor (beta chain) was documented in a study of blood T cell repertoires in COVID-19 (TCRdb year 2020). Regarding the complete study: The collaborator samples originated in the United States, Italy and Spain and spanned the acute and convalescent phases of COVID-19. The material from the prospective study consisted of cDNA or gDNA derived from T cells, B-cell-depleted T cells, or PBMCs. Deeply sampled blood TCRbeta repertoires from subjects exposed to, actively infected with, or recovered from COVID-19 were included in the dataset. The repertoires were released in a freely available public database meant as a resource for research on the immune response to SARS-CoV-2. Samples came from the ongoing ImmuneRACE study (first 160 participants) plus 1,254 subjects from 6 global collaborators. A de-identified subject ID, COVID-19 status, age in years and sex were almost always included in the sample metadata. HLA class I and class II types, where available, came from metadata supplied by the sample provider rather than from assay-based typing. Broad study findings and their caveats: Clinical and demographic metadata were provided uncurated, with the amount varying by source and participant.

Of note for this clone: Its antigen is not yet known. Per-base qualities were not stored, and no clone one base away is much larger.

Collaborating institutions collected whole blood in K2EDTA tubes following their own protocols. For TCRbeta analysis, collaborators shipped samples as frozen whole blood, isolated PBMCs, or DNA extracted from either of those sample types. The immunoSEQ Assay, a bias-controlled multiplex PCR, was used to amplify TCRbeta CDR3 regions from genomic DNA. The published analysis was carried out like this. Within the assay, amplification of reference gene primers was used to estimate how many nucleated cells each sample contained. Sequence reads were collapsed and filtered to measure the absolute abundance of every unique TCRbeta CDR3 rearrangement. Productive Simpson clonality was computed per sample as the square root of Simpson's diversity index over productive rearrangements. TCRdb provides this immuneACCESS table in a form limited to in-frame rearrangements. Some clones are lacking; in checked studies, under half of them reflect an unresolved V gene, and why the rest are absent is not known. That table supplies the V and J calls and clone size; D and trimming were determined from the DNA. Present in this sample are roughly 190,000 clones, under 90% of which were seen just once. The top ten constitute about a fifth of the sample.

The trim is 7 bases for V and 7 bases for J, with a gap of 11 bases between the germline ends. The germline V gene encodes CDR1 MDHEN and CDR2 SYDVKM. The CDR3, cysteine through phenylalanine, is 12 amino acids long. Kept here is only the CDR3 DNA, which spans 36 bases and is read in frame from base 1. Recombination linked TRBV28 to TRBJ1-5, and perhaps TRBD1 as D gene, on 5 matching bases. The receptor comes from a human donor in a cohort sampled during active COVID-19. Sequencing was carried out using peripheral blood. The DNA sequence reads TGTGCCAGCATTAAAAGGGGCCAGCCCCAGCATTTT. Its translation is CASIKRGQPQHF. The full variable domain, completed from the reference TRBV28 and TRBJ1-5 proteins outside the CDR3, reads DVKVTQSSRYLVKRTGEKVFLECVQDMDHENMFWYRQDPGLGLRLIYFSYDVKMKEKGDIPEGYSVSREKKERFSLILESASTNQTSMYLCASIKRGQPQHFGDGTRLSIL.